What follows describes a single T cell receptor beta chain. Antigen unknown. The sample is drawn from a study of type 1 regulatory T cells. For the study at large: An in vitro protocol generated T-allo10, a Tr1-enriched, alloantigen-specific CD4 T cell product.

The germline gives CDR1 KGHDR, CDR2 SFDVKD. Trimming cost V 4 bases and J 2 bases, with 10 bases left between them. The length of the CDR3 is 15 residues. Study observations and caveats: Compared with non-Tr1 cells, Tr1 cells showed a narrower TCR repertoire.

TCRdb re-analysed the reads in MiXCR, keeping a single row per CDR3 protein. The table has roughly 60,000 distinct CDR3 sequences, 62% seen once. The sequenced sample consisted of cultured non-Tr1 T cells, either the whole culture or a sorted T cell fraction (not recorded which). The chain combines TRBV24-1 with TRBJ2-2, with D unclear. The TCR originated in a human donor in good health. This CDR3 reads CATSDRTINTGELFF. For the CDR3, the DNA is TGTGCCACCAGTGACCGGACGATCAACACCGGGGAGCTGTTTTTT.